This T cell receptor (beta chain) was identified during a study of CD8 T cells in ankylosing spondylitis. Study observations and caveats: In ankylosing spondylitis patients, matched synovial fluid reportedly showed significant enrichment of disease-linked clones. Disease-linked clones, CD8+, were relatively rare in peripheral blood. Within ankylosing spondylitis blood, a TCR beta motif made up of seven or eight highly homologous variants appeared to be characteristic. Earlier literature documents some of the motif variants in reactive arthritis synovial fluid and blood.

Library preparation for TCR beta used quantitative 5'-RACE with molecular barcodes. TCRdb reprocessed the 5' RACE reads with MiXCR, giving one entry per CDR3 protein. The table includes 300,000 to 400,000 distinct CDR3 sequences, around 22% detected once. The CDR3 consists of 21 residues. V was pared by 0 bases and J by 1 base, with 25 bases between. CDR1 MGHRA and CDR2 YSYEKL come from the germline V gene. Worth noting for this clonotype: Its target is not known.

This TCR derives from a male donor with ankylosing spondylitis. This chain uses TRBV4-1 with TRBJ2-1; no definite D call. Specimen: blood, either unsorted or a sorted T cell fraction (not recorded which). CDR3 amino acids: CASSQDQATLRLSISYNEQFF. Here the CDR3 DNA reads TGCGCCAGCAGCCAAGATCAGGCGACCCTTCGCTTAAGTATTTCCTACAATGAGCAGTTCTTC.